This paragraph covers one TCR beta chain sequence. Antigen unknown. These data originate in a study of long-term antiretroviral therapy in people with HIV. Study-level findings and limits: Information on adherence, resistance and therapy changes was unavailable. Relative to transplant donor controls, diversity remained lower despite increasing after ART. Every time point showed a repertoire led by clones expanded before ART.

Assay version v3.0 of immunoSEQ was used, and it was run at survey level. Method: immunoSEQ multiplex PCR; TCRdb's copy keeps in-frame clones and lacks some. The sample holds about 40,000 clones; roughly four fifths are singletons and the top ten take 6.2%. The sequence derives from a man aged 18 to 29 with HIV. This specimen was unsorted PBMCs, taken 1 year after starting antiretroviral therapy.

The CDR3 bases are TGTGCCGCCCGGGACACTACCTACGAGCAGTACTTC. As protein: CAARDTTYEQYF. The rearrangement links TRBV19 to TRBJ2-7, with D perhaps matching TRBD1 (6 bases). The CDR3 contains 12 residues. Trimming left V 11 bases short and J 2 bases short, with 13 bases between. Germline lookup yields CDR1 LNHDA and CDR2 SQIVND (reference sequence).